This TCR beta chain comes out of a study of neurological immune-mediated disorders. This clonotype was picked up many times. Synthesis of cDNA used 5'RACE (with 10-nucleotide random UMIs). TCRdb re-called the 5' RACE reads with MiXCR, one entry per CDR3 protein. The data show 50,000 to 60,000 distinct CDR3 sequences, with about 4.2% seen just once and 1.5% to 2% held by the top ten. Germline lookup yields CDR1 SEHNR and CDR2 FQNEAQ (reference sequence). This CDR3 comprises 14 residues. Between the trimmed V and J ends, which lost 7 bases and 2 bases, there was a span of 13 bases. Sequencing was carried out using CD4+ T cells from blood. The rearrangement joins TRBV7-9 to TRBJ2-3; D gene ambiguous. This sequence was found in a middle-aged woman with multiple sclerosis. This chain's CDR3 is CASTVSSSTDTQYF. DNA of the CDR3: TGTGCCAGCACGGTTAGCAGCTCCACAGATACGCAGTATTTT.